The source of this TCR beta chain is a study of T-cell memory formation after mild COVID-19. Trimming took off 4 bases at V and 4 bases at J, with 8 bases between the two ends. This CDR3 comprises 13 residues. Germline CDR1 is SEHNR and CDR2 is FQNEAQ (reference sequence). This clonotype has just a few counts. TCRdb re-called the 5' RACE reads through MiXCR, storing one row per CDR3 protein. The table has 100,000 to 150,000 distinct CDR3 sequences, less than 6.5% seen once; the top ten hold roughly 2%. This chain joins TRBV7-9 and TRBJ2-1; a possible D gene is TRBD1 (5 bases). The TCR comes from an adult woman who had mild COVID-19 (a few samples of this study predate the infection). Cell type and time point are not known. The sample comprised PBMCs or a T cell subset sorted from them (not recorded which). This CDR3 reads CASSSRQYNEQFF. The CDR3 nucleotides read TGTGCCAGCAGCTCCCGACAGTACAATGAGCAGTTCTTC. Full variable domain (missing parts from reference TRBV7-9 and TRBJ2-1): DTGVSQNPRHKITKRGQNVTFRCDPISEHNRLYWYRQTLGQGPEFLTYFQNEAQLEKSRLLSDRFSAERPKGSFSTLEIQRTEQGDSAMYLCASSSRQYNEQFFGPGTRLTVL.